What follows are 15 T cell receptor beta chains derived from one specimen sequenced in a study of Ad26.COV2.S vaccination and SARS-CoV-2 variants. The protocol was immunoSEQ multiplex PCR, while the TCRdb copy is restricted to in-frame clones and leaves out a portion. The profile covers around 340,000 clones, with more than 85% appearing a single time and just under 5% taken by the ten largest. The treatment here: 15 to 20 received Ad26.COV2.S at low or high dose, single or two shots; several received placebo; per-sample allocation not given. Samples came from day 63 after the first vaccine or placebo injection. Sequences were derived from peripheral blood, sampled in a trial of Ad26.COV2.S vaccine versus placebo. These receptors originate from a person aged 18-65 years who received the Ad26.COV2.S COVID-19 vaccine or a placebo.

This chain uses TRBV28 with TRBJ2-1; D is unclear. Trimming removed 8 bases from V and 12 bases from J, with 14 bases in between. Germline V gives CDR1 MDHEN, CDR2 SYDVKM. The CDR3 contains 11 residues. CDR3 residues: CASALGRVQFF. Written as DNA, the CDR3 is TGTGCCAGCGCTTTAGGCCGTGTGCAGTTCTTC. The full variable domain, with the rest looked up from reference TRBV28 and TRBJ2-1, is DVKVTQSSRYLVKRTGEKVFLECVQDMDHENMFWYRQDPGLGLRLIYFSYDVKMKEKGDIPEGYSVSREKKERFSLILESASTNQTSMYLCASALGRVQFFGPGTRLTVL.

For the CDR3, the DNA is TGTGCCAGTAGTACCGCCCGGCTAGCGGAAAAAAAGGGGGAGCAGTTCTTC. Translating gives CASSTARLAEKKGEQFF. The J gene is TRBJ2-1, the V gene TRBV19, with 7 positions matching TRBD2. Germline loops: CDR1 LNHDA, CDR2 SQIVND (reference sequence). Trimming took 4 bases from V and 10 from J; bases not matched to a gene: 19. The CDR3 is 17 amino acids.

The V and J genes are TRBV12-3 or TRBV12-4 and TRBJ1-5; no clear D. The CDR3 is 13 amino acids. Trimming shortened V by 3 bases and J by 7 bases, and 10 bases separated the two germline ends. The CDR3 is CASSLNSRQPQHF. The CDR3 DNA is TGTGCCAGCAGTTTGAACAGCCGCCAGCCCCAGCATTTT.

The rearrangement joins TRBV7-2 to TRBJ2-5; the match to TRBD1 covers 9 bases. V lost 4 bases to trimming and J lost 2 bases; unmatched junction nucleotides: 2. The germline V gene encodes CDR1 SGHTA and CDR2 FQGNSA. The CDR3 is 14 amino acids. The CDR3 protein is CASSWDRVQETQYF. The CDR3 nucleotides are TGTGCCAGCAGCTGGGACAGGGTTCAAGAGACCCAGTACTTC.

The gene calls are TRBV16 and TRBJ1-2; a possible D gene is TRBD1 (6 bases). The germline V and J ends were trimmed by 5 bases and 8 bases, with 18 bases remaining between them. CDR1 and CDR2 (germline): KGHSY, FQNENV. The CDR3 runs 14 residues. The CDR3 sequence: CASSGEQGRGGYTF. The CDR3 DNA is TGTGCCAGCAGCGGGGAACAGGGACGGGGCGGCTACACCTTC.

The V call is TRBV19, the J call TRBJ2-7; D not resolved. The CDR3 is made up of 13 amino acids. The germline V gene has CDR1 LNHDA and CDR2 SQIVND (reference sequence). Trimming shortened V by 4 bases and J by 2 bases, and 9 bases separated the two germline ends. The CDR3 loop is CASSSSPTYEQYF. CDR3 bases: TGTGCCAGTAGTAGCAGCCCGACCTACGAGCAGTACTTC.

This chain uses TRBV19 with TRBJ1-1; tentatively, D is TRBD1 (5 bases). V was cut by 4 bases and J by 2 bases, with 17 bases left in between. This CDR3 is built from 16 residues. CDR1 is LNHDA and CDR2 is SQIVND in the germline V gene (reference sequence). The CDR3 DNA reads TGTGCCAGTAGTACCACCTACCGGGACGGCAACACTGAAGCTTTCTTT. Translation gives CASSTTYRDGNTEAFF.

This chain uses TRBV7-9 with TRBJ1-5; a weak D match, TRBD1 (5 bases). CDR1 is SEHNR and CDR2 is FQNEAQ in the germline V gene (reference sequence). This CDR3 is 15 amino acids long. Trimming removed 5 bases at V and 2 bases at J, with 13 bases between. This CDR3 reads CASSPMGGGNQPQHF. The CDR3, as DNA: TGTGCCAGCAGCCCCATGGGGGGGGGCAATCAGCCCCAGCATTTT.

The chain has TRBV6-5 and TRBJ2-1, with D maybe TRBD2 (5 bases). Per germline, CDR1 MNHEY and CDR2 SVGAGI. This CDR3 is built from 15 residues. The V and J ends lost 7 bases and 0 bases respectively, with 13 bases between them. The CDR3 loop is CASTISGSSYNEQFF. CDR3 sequence (DNA): TGTGCCAGCACTATAAGCGGTAGCTCCTACAATGAGCAGTTCTTC.

This clone was detected only once. V gene TRBV7-9 combines with J gene TRBJ2-5; 8 positions agree with TRBD1. The CDR3 extends over 15 amino acids. V lost 5 bases and J lost 4; bases outside the gene matches: 9. Looked up from germline, CDR1 is SEHNR and CDR2 is FQNEAQ (reference sequence). The CDR3 region has the DNA TGTGCCAGCAGCACGTGGGACAGGCCAGGAGAGACCCAGTACTTC. Translated, it gives CASSTWDRPGETQYF. The variable domain in full, completed from reference TRBV7-9 and TRBJ2-5, reads DTGVSQNPRHKITKRGQNVTFRCDPISEHNRLYWYRQTLGQGPEFLTYFQNEAQLEKSRLLSDRFSAERPKGSFSTLEIQRTEQGDSAMYLCASSTWDRPGETQYFGPGTRLLVL.

The V gene is TRBV14, the J gene TRBJ2-2; D call uncertain. The CDR3 extends over 16 amino acids. Germline-derived CDR1 and CDR2 are SGHDN and FVKESK. V was pared by 1 base and J by 1 base, with 10 bases between. CDR3 DNA sequence: TGTGCCAGCAGCCAAGTGGTACAGATGAACACCGGGGAGCTGTTTTTT. This codes for CASSQVVQMNTGELFF.

The rearrangement links TRBV5-4 to TRBJ2-5, with 8 bases fitting TRBD2. Germline CDR1 is SGHNT and CDR2 is YYREEE (reference sequence). V was pared by 0 bases and J by 2 bases, with 3 bases of the junction left unmatched. CDR3 length equals 15 residues. In DNA form, the CDR3 reads TGTGCCAGCAGCTTGGATAGCGGGATTCAAGAGACCCAGTACTTC. It encodes CASSLDSGIQETQYF.

This chain connects TRBV9 to TRBJ2-7; TRBD2 agrees at 7 bases. The CDR3 contains 14 residues. CDR1 SGDLS and CDR2 YYNGEE come from the germline V gene. V lost 2 bases and J lost 1; bases outside the gene matches: 3. CDR3: CASSVGGYSYEQYF. In DNA form, the CDR3 reads TGTGCCAGCAGCGTCGGGGGGTATTCCTACGAGCAGTACTTC.

A word on this clone: Other DNA sequences of this sample code for an identical CDR3. J is TRBJ2-5 and V is TRBV6-1; D uncertain. The CDR3 totals 12 residues. Germline-derived CDR1 and CDR2 are MNHNS and SASEGT. The V and J ends lost 3 bases and 4 bases respectively, with 6 bases between them. CDR3 sequence (DNA): TGTGCCAGCAGTGAGCTTGGAGAGACCCAGTACTTC. Protein sequence: CASSELGETQYF.

This sequence joins TRBV19 and TRBJ1-1; no definite D call. Deletions cut 5 bases from V and 0 bases from J, with 13 bases between. This CDR3 has 15 residues. The germline V gene encodes CDR1 LNHDA and CDR2 SQIVND (reference sequence). This CDR3 reads CASSSRVALNTEAFF. The CDR3, as DNA: TGTGCCAGTAGTTCGAGGGTGGCCTTGAACACTGAAGCTTTCTTT. Together with reference TRBV19 and TRBJ1-1, the CDR3 gives the full variable domain: DGGITQSPKYLFRKEGQNVTLSCEQNLNHDAMYWYRQDPGQGLRLIYYSQIVNDFQKGDIAEGYSVSREKKESFPLTVTSAQKNPTAFYLCASSSRVALNTEAFFGQGTRLTVV.